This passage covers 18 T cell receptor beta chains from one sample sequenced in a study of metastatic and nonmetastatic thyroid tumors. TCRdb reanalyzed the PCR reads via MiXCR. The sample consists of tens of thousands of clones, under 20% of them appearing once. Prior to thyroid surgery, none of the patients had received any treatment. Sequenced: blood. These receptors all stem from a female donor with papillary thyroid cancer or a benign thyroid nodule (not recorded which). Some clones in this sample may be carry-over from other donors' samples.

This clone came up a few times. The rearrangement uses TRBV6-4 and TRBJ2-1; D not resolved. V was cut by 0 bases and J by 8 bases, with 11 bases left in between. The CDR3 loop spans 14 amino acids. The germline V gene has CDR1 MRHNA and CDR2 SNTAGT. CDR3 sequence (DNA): TGTGCCAGCAGTGACTCGTATACTTCGCATGAGCAGTTCTTC. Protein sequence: CASSDSYTSHEQFF.

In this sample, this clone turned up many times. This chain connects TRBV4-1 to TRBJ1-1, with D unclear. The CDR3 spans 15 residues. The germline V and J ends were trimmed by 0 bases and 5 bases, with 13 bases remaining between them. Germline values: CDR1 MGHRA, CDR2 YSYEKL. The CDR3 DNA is TGCGCCAGCAGCCAAGATATCCGGGTTGGGACTGAAGCTTTCTTT. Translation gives CASSQDIRVGTEAFF.

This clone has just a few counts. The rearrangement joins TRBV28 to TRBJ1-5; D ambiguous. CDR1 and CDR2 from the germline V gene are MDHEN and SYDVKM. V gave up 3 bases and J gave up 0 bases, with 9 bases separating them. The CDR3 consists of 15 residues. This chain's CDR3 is CASSFLQTSNQPQHF. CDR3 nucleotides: TGTGCCAGCAGTTTTTTGCAGACTAGCAATCAGCCCCAGCATTTT.

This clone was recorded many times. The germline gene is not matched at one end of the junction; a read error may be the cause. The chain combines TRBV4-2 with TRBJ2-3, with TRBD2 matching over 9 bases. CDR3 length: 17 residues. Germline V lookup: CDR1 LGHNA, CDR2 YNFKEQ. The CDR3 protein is CASSQVQAGGVTDAQYF. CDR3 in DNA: TGTGCCAGCAGCCAAGTCCAGGCGGGAGGGGTCACAGATGCGCAGTATTTT.

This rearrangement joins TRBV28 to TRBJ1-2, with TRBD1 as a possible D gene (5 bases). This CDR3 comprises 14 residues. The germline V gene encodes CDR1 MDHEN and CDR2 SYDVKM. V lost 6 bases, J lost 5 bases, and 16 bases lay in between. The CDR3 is CASSPSWDGYGYTF. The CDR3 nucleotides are TGTGCCAGCAGCCCATCGTGGGACGGGTATGGCTACACCTTC.

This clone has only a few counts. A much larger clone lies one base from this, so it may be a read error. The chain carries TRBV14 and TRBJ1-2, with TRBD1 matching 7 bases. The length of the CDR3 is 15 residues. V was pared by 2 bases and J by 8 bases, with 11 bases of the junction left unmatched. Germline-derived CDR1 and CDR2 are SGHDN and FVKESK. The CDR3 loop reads CASSQLTATGSGYTF. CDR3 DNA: TGTGCCAGCAGCCAATTAACCGCGACAGGGAGCGGCTACACCTTC.

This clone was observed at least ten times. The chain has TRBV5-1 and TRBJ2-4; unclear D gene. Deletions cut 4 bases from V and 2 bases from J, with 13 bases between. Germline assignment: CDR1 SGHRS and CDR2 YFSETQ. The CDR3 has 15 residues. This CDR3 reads CASSPLLGTKNIQYF. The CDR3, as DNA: TGCGCCAGCAGCCCCCTGCTTGGTACCAAAAACATTCAGTACTTC.

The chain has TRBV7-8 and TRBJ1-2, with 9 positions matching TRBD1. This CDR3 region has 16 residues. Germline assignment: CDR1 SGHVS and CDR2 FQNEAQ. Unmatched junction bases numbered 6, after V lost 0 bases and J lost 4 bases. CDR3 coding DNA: TGTGCCAGCAGCTTAGCATCACAGGGGGCTGTCTATGGCTACACCTTC. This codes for CASSLASQGAVYGYTF.

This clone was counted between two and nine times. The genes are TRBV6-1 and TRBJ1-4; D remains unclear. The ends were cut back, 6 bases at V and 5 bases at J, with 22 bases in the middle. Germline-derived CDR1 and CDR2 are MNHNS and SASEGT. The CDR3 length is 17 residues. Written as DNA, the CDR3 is TGTGCCAGCAGCCGTCGTGTACCGTACCGGGCAAATGAAAAACTGTTTTTT. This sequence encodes CASSRRVPYRANEKLFF.

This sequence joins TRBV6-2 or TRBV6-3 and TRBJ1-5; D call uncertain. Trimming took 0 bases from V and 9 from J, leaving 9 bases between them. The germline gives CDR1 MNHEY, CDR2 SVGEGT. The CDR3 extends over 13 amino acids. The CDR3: CASSYSSSWPQHF. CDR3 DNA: TGTGCCAGCAGTTACTCCTCGAGTTGGCCCCAGCATTTT.

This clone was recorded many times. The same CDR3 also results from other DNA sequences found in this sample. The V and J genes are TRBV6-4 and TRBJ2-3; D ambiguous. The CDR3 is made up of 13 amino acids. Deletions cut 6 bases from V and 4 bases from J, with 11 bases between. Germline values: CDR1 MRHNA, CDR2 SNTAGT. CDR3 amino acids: CASSSHSADTQYF. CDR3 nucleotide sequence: TGTGCCAGCAGCTCTCACTCGGCAGATACGCAGTATTTT.

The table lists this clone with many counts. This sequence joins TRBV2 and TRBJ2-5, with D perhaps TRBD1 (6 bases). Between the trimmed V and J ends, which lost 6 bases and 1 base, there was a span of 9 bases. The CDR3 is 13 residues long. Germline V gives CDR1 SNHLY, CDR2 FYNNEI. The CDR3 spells CASSSQGQETQYF. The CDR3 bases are TGTGCCAGCAGCTCACAGGGCCAAGAGACCCAGTACTTC.

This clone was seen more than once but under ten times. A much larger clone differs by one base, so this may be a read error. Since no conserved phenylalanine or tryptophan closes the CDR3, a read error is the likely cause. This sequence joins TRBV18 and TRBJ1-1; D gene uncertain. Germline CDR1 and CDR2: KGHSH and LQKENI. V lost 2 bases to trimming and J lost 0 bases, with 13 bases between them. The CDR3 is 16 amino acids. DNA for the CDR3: TGTGCCAGCTCACCAATAAAGGTACAATTGAACACTGAAGCTTTCCTT. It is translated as CASSPIKVQLNTEAFL.

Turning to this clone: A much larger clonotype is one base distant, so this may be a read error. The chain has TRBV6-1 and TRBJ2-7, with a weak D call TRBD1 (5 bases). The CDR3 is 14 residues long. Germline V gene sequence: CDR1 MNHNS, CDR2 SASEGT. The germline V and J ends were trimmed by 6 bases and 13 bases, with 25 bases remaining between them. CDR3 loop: CASRPGHGSYGHYF. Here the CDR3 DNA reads TGTGCCAGCAGGCCAGGACACGGTTCCTACGGGCATTACTTC.

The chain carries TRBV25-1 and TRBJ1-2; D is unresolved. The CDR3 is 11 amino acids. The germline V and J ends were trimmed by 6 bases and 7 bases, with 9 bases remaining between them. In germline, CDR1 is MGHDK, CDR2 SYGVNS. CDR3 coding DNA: TGTGCCAGCAGAAACCGGGGTGGCTACACCTTC. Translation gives CASRNRGGYTF.

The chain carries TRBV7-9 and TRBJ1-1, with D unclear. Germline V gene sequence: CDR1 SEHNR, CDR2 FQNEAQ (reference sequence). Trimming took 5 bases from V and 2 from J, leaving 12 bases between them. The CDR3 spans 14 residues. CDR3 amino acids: CASSLSGVNTEAFF. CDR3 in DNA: TGTGCCAGCAGCCTAAGTGGGGTTAACACTGAAGCTTTCTTT.

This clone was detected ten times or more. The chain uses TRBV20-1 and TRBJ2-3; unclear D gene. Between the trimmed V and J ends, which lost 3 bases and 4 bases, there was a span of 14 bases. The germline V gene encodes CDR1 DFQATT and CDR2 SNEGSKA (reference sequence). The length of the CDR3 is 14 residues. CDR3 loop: CSASPQRVADTQYF. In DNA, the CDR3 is TGCAGTGCTAGTCCCCAGCGTGTGGCAGATACGCAGTATTTT.

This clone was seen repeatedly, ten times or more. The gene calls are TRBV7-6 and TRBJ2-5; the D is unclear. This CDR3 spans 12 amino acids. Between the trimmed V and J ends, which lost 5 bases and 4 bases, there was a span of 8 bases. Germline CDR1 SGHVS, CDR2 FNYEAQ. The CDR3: CASSLLRETQYF. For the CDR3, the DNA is TGTGCCAGCAGCCTCTTGAGAGAGACCCAGTACTTC. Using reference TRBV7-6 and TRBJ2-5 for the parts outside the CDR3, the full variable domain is GAGVSQSPRYKVTKRGQDVALRCDPISGHVSLYWYRQALGQGPEFLTYFNYEAQQDKSGLPNDRFSAERPEGSISTLTIQRTEQRDSAMYRCASSLLRETQYFGPGTRLLVL.